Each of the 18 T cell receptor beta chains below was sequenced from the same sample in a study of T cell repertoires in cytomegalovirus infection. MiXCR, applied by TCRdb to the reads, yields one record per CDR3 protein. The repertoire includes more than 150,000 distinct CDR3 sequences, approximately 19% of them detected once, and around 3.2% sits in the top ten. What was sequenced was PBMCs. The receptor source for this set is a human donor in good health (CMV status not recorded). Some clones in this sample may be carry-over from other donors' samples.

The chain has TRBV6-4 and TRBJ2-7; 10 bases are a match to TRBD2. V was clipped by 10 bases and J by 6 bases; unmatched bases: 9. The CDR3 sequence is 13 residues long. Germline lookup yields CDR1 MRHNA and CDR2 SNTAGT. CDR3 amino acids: CATILAGLSEQYF. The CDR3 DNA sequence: TGTGCCACTATACTAGCGGGACTCTCCGAGCAGTACTTC.

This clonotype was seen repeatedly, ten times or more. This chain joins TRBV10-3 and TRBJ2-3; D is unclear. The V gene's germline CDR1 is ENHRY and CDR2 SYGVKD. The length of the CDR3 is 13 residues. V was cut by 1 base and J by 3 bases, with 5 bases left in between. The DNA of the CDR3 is TGTGCCATCAGTGAGTTGGTTACAGATACGCAGTATTTT. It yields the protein CAISELVTDTQYF.

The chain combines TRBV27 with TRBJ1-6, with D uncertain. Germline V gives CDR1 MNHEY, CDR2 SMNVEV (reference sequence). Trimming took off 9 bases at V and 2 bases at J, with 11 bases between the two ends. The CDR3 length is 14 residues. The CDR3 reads CASTELPYNSPLHF. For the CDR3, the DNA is TGTGCCAGTACAGAGTTACCCTATAATTCACCCCTCCACTTT.

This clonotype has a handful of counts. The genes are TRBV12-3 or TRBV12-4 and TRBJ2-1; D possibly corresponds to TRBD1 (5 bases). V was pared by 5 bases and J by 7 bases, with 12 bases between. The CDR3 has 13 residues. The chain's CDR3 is CASSPRTPNEQFF. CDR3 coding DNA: TGTGCCAGCAGTCCACGGACACCTAATGAGCAGTTCTTC.

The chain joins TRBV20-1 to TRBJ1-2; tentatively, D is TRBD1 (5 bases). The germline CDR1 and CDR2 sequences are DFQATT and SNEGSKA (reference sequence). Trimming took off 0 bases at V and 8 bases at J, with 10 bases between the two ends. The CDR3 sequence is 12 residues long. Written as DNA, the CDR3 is TGCAGTGCTAGAGATCCGGGGGTAGGCTACACCTTC. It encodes CSARDPGVGYTF.

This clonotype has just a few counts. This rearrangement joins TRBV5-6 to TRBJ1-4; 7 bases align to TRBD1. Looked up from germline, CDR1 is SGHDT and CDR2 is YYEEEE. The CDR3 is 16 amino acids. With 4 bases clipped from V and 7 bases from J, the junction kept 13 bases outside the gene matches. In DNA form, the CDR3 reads TGTGCCAGCAGCCTCACTGACAGGGCGGGCGTTGAAAAACTGTTTTTT. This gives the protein CASSLTDRAGVEKLFF. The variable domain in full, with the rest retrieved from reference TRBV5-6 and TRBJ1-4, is DAGVTQSPTHLIKTRGQQVTLRCSPKSGHDTVSWYQQALGQGPQFIFQYYEEEERQRGNFPDRFSGHQFPNYSSELNVNALLLGDSALYLCASSLTDRAGVEKLFFGSGTQLSVL.

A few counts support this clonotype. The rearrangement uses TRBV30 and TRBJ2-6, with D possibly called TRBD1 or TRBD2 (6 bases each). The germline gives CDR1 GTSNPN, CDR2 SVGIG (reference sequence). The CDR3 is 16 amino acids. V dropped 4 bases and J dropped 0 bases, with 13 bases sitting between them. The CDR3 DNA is TGTGCCTGGATTTCGGGGGCGTTCTCTGGGGCCAACGTCCTGACTTTC. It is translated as CAWISGAFSGANVLTF. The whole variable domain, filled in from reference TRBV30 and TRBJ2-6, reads SQTIHQWPATLVQPVGSPLSLECTVEGTSNPNLYWYRQAAGRGLQLLFYSVGIGQISSEVPQNLSASRPQDRQFILSSKKLLLSDSGFYLCAWISGAFSGANVLTFGAGSRLTVL.

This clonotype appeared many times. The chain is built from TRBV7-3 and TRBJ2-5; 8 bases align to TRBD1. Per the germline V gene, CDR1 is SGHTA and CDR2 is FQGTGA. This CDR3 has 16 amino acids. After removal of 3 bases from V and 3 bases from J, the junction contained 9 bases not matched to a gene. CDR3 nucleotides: TGTGCCAGCAGCTTTCACGGACAGGGAACCAAAGAGACCCAGTACTTC. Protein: CASSFHGQGTKETQYF.

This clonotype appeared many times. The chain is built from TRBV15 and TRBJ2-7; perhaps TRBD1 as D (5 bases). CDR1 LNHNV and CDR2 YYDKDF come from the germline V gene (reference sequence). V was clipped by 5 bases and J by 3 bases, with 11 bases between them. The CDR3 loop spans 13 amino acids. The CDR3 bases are TGTGCCACCAGCCTCGACAGACACTACGAGCAGTACTTC. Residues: CATSLDRHYEQYF. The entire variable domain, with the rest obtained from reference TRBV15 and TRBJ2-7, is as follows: DAMVIQNPRYQVTQFGKPVTLSCSQTLNHNVMYWYQQKSSQAPKLLFHYYDKDFNNEADTPDNFQSRRPNTSFCFLDIRSPGLGDTAMYLCATSLDRHYEQYFGPGTRLTVT.

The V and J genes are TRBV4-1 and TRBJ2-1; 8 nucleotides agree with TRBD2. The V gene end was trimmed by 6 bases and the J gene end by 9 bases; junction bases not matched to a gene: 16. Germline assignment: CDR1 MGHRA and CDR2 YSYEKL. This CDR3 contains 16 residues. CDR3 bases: TGCGCCAGCAGGAGAACTCTGACTAGCGAGATGGGTGAGCAGTTCTTC. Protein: CASRRTLTSEMGEQFF.

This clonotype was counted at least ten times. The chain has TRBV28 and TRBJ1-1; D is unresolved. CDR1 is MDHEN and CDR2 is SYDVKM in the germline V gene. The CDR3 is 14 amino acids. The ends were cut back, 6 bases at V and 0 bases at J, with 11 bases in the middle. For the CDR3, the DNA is TGTGCCAGCAGCCCTGGACGGTTGAACACTGAAGCTTTCTTT. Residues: CASSPGRLNTEAFF.

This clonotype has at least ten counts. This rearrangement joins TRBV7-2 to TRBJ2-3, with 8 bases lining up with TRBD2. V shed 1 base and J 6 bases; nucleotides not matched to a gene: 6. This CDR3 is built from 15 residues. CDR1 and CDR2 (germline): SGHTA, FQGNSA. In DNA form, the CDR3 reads TGTGCCAGCAGCTTAGACGGACTAGCCGGCGATACGCAGTATTTT. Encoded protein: CASSLDGLAGDTQYF.

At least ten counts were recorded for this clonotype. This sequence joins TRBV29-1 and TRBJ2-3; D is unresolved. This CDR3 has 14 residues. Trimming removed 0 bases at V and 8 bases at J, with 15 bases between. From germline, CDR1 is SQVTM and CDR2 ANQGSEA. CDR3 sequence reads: CSVEDLRSFGTQYF. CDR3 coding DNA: TGCAGCGTTGAAGATCTTAGGTCCTTTGGTACGCAGTATTTT.

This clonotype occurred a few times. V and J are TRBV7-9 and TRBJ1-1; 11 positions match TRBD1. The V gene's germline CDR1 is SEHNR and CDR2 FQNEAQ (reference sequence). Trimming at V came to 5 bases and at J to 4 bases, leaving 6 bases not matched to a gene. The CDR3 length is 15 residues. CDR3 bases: TGTGCCAGCAGCACCGGACAGGGGGCGGCCACTGAAGCTTTCTTT. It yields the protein CASSTGQGAATEAFF.

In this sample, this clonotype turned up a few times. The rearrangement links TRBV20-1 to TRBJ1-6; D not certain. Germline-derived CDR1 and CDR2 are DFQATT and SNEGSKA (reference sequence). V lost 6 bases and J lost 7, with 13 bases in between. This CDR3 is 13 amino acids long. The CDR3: CSAQEAGNSPLHF. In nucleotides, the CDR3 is TGCAGTGCCCAAGAGGCGGGGAATTCACCCCTCCACTTT.

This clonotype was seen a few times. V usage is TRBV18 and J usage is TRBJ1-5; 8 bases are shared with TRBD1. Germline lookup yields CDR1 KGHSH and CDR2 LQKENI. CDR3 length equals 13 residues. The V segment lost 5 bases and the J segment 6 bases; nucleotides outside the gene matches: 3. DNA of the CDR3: TGTGCCAGCTCAGCTGGACAGGGTCAGCCCCAGCATTTT. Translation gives CASSAGQGQPQHF.

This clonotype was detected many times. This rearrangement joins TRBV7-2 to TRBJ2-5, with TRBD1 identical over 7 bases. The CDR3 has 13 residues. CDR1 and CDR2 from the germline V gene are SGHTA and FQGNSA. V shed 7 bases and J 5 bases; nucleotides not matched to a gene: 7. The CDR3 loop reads CASNRGYWETQYF. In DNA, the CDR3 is TGTGCCAGCAACAGGGGTTATTGGGAGACCCAGTACTTC.

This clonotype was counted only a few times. This chain's CDR3 is CASTSTGSSYEQYF. CDR3 sequence (DNA): TGTGCCAGCACCTCGACCGGGAGCTCCTACGAGCAGTACTTC. The chain has TRBV11-3 and TRBJ2-7; D might be TRBD2 (6 bases). The V and J ends lost 7 bases and 0 bases respectively, with 13 bases between them. Germline V lookup: CDR1 SGHNT, CDR2 YENEEA. The CDR3 loop spans 14 amino acids.